This T cell receptor beta chain was documented in a study of response to subunit inactivated influenza vaccine. Study-wide results and limits: The authors suggested that every seasonal influenza vaccination recruits few new T cells.

CDR3 length: 15 residues. The germline V gene has CDR1 MDHEN and CDR2 SYDVKM. V lost 6 bases and J lost 3, with 18 bases in between. With respect to this clonotype: No antigen is known for it.

TCRdb re-derived calls from the RT-PCR reads in MiXCR, one entry per CDR3 protein. Of 630,000 or so distinct CDR3 sequences listed, more than 15% are singletons. Sample: PBMCs from blood, taken about 13 days after vaccination. The chain has TRBV28 and TRBJ2-7; either TRBD1 or TRBD2 may fit D (5 bases each). The clonotype was recovered from a man between 50 and 59 years old who received an inactivated influenza vaccine. Here the CDR3 reads CASRYPGTDYYEQYF. The CDR3 coding sequence is TGTGCCAGCAGATACCCCGGGACCGATTACTACGAGCAGTACTTC.